The source of this T cell receptor beta chain is a study of blood T cell repertoires in COVID-19. Whole-study context: Specimens from acute and convalescent COVID-19 originated in the United States, Italy and Spain. In each case, the material was cDNA or gDNA derived from T cells, B-cell-depleted T cells, or PBMCs.

The repertoire was sequenced with immunoSEQ multiplex PCR; TCRdb's copy has only in-frame clones and lacks some. The sample has roughly 240,000 clones; roughly 82% are singletons. Germline V lookup: CDR1 MNHNS, CDR2 SASEGT. The V gene lost 2 bases and the J gene lost 5 bases, with 15 bases spanning the gap. The CDR3 is 16 residues long. This chain connects TRBV6-1 to TRBJ1-4; D call uncertain. Sample: peripheral blood. This clonotype was obtained from a woman aged 70-85 years with acute or convalescent COVID-19. The CDR3, as DNA: TGTGCCAGCAGTGAACCACGGGAAGGGCTCAATGAAAAACTGTTTTTT. Protein sequence: CASSEPREGLNEKLFF.